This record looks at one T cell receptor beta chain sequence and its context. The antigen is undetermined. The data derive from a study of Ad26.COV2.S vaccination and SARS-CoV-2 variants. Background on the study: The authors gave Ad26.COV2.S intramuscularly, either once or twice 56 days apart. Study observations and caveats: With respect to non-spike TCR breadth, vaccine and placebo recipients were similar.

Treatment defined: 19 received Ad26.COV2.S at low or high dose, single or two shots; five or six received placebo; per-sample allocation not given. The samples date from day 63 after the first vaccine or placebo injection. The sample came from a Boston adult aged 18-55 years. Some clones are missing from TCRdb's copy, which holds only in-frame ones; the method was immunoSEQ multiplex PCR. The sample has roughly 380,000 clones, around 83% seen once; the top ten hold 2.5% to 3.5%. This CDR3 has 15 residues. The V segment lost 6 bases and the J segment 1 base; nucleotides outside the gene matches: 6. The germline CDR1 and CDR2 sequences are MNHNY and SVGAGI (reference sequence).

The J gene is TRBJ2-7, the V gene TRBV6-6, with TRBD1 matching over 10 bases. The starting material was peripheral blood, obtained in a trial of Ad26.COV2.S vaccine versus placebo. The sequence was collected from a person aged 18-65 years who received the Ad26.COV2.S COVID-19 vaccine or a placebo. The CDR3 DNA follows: TGTGCCAGCAGGCGATCGGGACAGGGGTCCTACGAGCAGTACTTC. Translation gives CASRRSGQGSYEQYF.